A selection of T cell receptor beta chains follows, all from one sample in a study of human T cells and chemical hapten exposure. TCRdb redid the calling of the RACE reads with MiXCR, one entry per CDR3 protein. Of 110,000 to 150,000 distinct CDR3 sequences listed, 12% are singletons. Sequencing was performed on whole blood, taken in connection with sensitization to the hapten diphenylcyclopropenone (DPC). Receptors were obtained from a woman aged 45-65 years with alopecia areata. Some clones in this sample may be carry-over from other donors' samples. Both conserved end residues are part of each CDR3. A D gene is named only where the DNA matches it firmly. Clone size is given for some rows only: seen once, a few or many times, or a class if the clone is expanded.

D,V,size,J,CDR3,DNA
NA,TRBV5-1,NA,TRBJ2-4,CACSSLAKNIQYF,TGCGCCTGCAGCTCACTAGCCAAAAACATTCAGTACTTC
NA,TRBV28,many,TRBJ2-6,CASTSQPLGGANVLTF,TGTGCCAGCACTAGCCAACCGTTGGGGGGGGCCAACGTCCTGACTTTC
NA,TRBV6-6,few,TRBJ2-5,CASSYGVGGRETQYF,TGTGCCAGCAGTTACGGGGTGGGAGGAAGAGAGACCCAGTACTTC
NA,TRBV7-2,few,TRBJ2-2,CASRASWELFF,TGTGCCAGCAGGGCCAGCTGGGAGCTGTTTTTT
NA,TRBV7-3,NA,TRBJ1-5,CASSADKNQPQHF,TGTGCCAGCAGCGCCGACAAGAATCAGCCCCAGCATTTT
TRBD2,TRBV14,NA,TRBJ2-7,CASSQLLGTSGPTREQYF,TGTGCCAGCAGCCAACTACTCGGGACTAGCGGACCAACACGCGAGCAGTACTTC
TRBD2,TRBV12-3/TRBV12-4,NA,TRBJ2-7,CASSAGLAGPPGEQYF,TGTGCCAGCAGTGCTGGGCTAGCGGGACCCCCGGGGGAGCAGTACTTC
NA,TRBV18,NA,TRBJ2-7,CASSQQSAYEQYF,TGTGCCAGCTCACAGCAGAGCGCCTACGAGCAGTACTTC
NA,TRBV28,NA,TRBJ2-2,CASTLGGVPVELFF,TGTGCCAGCACCTTAGGGGGTGTCCCCGTGGAGCTGTTTTTT
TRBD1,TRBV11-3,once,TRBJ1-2,CASRQTGTYGYTF,TGTGCCAGCAGACAGACAGGGACCTATGGCTACACCTTC
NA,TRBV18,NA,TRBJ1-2,CASSESSDGLDGYTF,TGTGCCAGCTCAGAATCCTCGGACGGTCTGGATGGCTACACCTTC
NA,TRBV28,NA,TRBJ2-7,CASSSSPRAAYEQYF,TGTGCCAGCAGTTCATCTCCCCGGGCAGCGTACGAGCAGTACTTC
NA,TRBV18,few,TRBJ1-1,CASSSLDSRNTEAFF,TGTGCCAGCTCATCCTTGGACAGCCGGAACACTGAAGCTTTCTTT
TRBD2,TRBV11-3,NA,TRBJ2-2,CASSLSGGTTGELFF,TGTGCCAGCAGCTTGTCGGGAGGGACCACCGGGGAGCTGTTTTTT
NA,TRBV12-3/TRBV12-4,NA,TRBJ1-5,CASSSRRGNNQPQHF,TGTGCCAGCAGTTCCAGAAGGGGTAACAATCAGCCCCAGCATTTT
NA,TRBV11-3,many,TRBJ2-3,CASSFGEFRDTQYF,TGTGCCAGCAGCTTCGGGGAGTTTCGAGATACGCAGTATTTT
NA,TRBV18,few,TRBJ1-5,CASSPLGGGVNQPQHF,TGTGCCAGCTCACCCTTGGGGGGGGGCGTCAATCAGCCCCAGCATTTT
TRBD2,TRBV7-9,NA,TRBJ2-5,CASSAGLAGETQYF,TGTGCCAGCAGCGCTGGACTAGCGGGGGAGACCCAGTACTTC
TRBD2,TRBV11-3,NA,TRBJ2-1,CASSSGLANIDEQFF,TGTGCCAGCAGCTCGGGACTAGCAAACATCGATGAGCAGTTCTTC
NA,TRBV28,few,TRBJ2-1,CASIGRGSSTGYNEQFF,TGTGCCAGCATTGGCAGGGGATCGTCTACAGGCTACAATGAGCAGTTCTTC
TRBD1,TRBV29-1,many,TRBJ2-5,CSVAFLAGGAETQYF,TGCAGCGTTGCCTTCCTGGCAGGGGGCGCGGAGACCCAGTACTTC
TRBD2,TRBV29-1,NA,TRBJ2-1,CSVGSLETSGSGNEQFF,TGCAGCGTTGGGTCTCTTGAGACTAGCGGGAGCGGCAATGAGCAGTTCTTC
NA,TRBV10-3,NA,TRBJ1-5,CAISESVGGGQPQHF,TGTGCCATCAGTGAGTCCGTGGGGGGCGGTCAGCCCCAGCATTTT
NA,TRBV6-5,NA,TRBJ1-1,CASSYRGIGGSITEAFF,TGTGCCAGCAGTTACCGAGGGATCGGGGGGTCGATTACTGAAGCTTTCTTT
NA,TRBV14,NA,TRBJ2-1,CASRRLTNSAGDEQFF,TGTGCCAGCAGGCGCCTAACTAATTCGGCTGGGGATGAGCAGTTCTTC
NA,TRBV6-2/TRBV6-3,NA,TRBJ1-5,CASTDQRWQPQHF,TGTGCCAGCACGGATCAGAGATGGCAGCCCCAGCATTTT
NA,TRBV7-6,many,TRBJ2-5,CASSFQETQYF,TGTGCCAGCAGCTTCCAAGAGACCCAGTACTTC
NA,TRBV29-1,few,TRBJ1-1,CSVEEPRASTEAFF,TGCAGCGTTGAAGAACCCCGGGCGAGCACTGAAGCTTTCTTT
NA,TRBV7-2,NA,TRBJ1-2,CASSLAWAPNYGYTF,TGTGCCAGCAGCTTAGCCTGGGCCCCTAACTATGGCTACACCTTC
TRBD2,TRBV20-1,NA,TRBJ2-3,CSAEAEVAGGPPSTDTQYF,TGCAGTGCTGAAGCGGAGGTAGCGGGAGGCCCGCCTAGCACAGATACGCAGTATTTT
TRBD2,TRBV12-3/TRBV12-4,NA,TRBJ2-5,CASSLVGRGGETQYF,TGTGCCAGCAGTTTAGTTGGGCGGGGGGGAGAGACCCAGTACTTC
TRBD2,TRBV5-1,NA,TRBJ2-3,CASSRTPLAGVGTDTQYF,TGCGCCAGCAGCAGAACCCCACTTGCGGGAGTCGGCACAGATACGCAGTATTTT
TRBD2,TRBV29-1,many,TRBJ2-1,CSSSSSGGEQFF,TGCAGCTCGAGCTCTAGCGGGGGTGAGCAGTTCTTC
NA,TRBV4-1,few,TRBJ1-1,CASSQEGTATNTEAFF,TGCGCCAGCAGCCAAGAAGGTACAGCAACGAACACTGAAGCTTTCTTT
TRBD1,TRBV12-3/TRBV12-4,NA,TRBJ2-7,CASSFRTGVYEQYF,TGTGCCAGCAGCTTCCGGACAGGGGTCTACGAGCAGTACTTC
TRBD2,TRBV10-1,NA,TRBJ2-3,CASSSTSGRATDTQYF,TGCGCCAGCAGTTCGACTAGCGGGAGGGCAACAGATACGCAGTATTTT
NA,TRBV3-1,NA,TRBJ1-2,CASSQVRNYGYTF,TGTGCCAGCAGCCAAGTCAGAAACTATGGCTACACCTTC